Shown below are 18 T cell receptor beta chains from a single sample sequenced in a study of T cell repertoires in cytomegalovirus infection. Using its own MiXCR run on the reads, TCRdb lists one record per CDR3 protein. The sample consists of 150,000 to 200,000 distinct CDR3 sequences, roughly a fifth of them appearing once. Sequenced: PBMCs. The source is a human donor in good health (CMV status not recorded). Some clones in this sample may be carry-over from other donors' samples.

The rearrangement uses TRBV4-2 and TRBJ2-3; 9 nucleotides match TRBD2. The V and J ends lost 2 bases and 0 bases, in that order; junction bases with no gene match: 0. The CDR3 length is 15 residues. Germline CDR1 reads LGHNA; CDR2 reads YNFKEQ. In DNA form, the CDR3 reads TGTGCCAGCAGCCAAACTAGCGGGAGCACAGATACGCAGTATTTT. Translation: CASSQTSGSTDTQYF.

This clonotype came up many times. This rearrangement joins TRBV12-3 or TRBV12-4 to TRBJ1-5; D might be TRBD1 (5 bases). Trimming took off 7 bases at V and 3 bases at J, with 13 bases between the two ends. The CDR3 is 14 amino acids. The chain's CDR3 is CASTSGTTNQPQHF. CDR3 coding DNA: TGTGCCAGCACCTCGGGGACCACCAATCAGCCCCAGCATTTT.

Remarks on this clonotype: A single base separates this from a much larger clone, so it may be a read error. This chain connects TRBV7-2 to TRBJ1-1, with D possibly matching TRBD1 (5 bases). The CDR3 extends over 13 amino acids. Germline CDR1 reads SGHTA; CDR2 reads FQGNSA. The CDR3 DNA is TGTGCCAGCAGCTTCAGGGAGGTCACTGAAGCTTCCTTT. This codes for CASSFREVTEASF.

This clonotype has just a few counts. This chain joins TRBV6-2 or TRBV6-3 and TRBJ2-5; 11 positions agree with TRBD2. The CDR3 has 15 amino acids. J was trimmed by 4 bases and V by 6 bases; bases with no gene match: 7. The germline V gene has CDR1 MNHEY and CDR2 SVGEGT. DNA of the CDR3: TGTGCCAGCAGACTAGCGGGAGCGGTGGGAGAGACCCAGTACTTC. This translates into CASRLAGAVGETQYF.

The chain uses TRBV6-1 and TRBJ2-3; perhaps TRBD1 as D (6 bases). The CDR3 totals 13 residues. Trimming took off 1 base at V and 11 bases at J, with 13 bases between the two ends. CDR1 and CDR2 (germline): MNHNS, SASEGT. CDR3: CASSEESLRGQYF. The CDR3 coding sequence is TGTGCCAGCAGTGAAGAGTCGCTCAGGGGGCAGTATTTT.

This clonotype was seen a few times. The chain uses TRBV20-1 and TRBJ2-5; 7 bases align to TRBD1. This CDR3 is 13 amino acids long. With V trimmed by 4 bases and J by 3 bases, 5 bases remained unmatched. Per the germline V gene, CDR1 is DFQATT and CDR2 is SNEGSKA (reference sequence). CDR3 nucleotide sequence: TGCAGTGCTAAAGGACAGGCTAAAGAGACCCAGTACTTC. Encoded protein: CSAKGQAKETQYF.

The chain carries TRBV29-1 and TRBJ1-1; no reliable D call. V gave up 4 bases and J gave up 3 bases, with 9 bases separating them. Germline CDR1 SQVTM, CDR2 ANQGSEA. The CDR3 length is 12 residues. Written as DNA, the CDR3 is TGCAGCGTTGGCTTATCGGACACTGAAGCTTTCTTT. It translates to CSVGLSDTEAFF.

V usage is TRBV5-1 and J usage is TRBJ1-2; D ambiguous. Germline CDR1 reads SGHRS; CDR2 reads YFSETQ. Trimming shortened V by 2 bases and J by 4 bases, and 15 bases separated the two germline ends. This CDR3 region has 15 residues. The CDR3 region is CASSLDGRSLYGYTF. In nucleotides, the CDR3 is TGCGCCAGCAGCTTAGATGGTCGGAGTCTCTATGGCTACACCTTC.

The gene calls are TRBV20-1 and TRBJ2-7; 7 bases agree with TRBD1. This CDR3 has 12 residues. Looked up from germline, CDR1 is DFQATT and CDR2 is SNEGSKA (reference sequence). After removal of 8 bases from V and 5 bases from J, the junction contained 9 bases not matched to a gene. Here the CDR3 DNA reads TGCAGTACTTCGACAGGGTCCCACGAGCAGTACTTC. Its translation is CSTSTGSHEQYF.

The sample holds many counts of this clonotype. The gene calls are TRBV12-3 or TRBV12-4 and TRBJ1-1; D possibly corresponds to TRBD1 (5 bases). The CDR3 consists of 14 residues. The V and J ends lost 1 base and 2 bases respectively, with 8 bases between them. The CDR3, as DNA: TGTGCCAGCAGTTTAGTGCAGGGAAACACTGAAGCTTTCTTT. Translation gives CASSLVQGNTEAFF.

This clonotype was counted many times. CDR3 sequence (DNA): TGTGCCAGCAGCTTAGGGGACAGGGGGGATGGCTACACCTTC. This encodes CASSLGDRGDGYTF. This chain uses TRBV7-2 with TRBJ1-2; 11 bases fit TRBD1. Germline V CDR1 and CDR2: SGHTA, FQGNSA. V lost 1 base and J lost 6; bases outside the gene matches: 1. The CDR3 sequence is 14 residues long.

About this clonotype: This may be a read error: a much more frequent sequence differs by one nucleotide. As DNA, the CDR3 is TGTGCCAGCAGCACGGGACACTTTCGCGAGCAGTACTTC. Its translation is CASSTGHFREQYF. V gene TRBV7-2 combines with J gene TRBJ2-7, with D tentatively TRBD1 (6 bases). The germline V gene encodes CDR1 SGHTA and CDR2 FQGNSA. Trimming took 5 bases from V and 6 from J, leaving 14 bases between them. The length of the CDR3 is 13 residues.

The chain combines TRBV6-6 with TRBJ2-7; D ambiguous. Per germline, CDR1 MNHNY and CDR2 SVGAGI (reference sequence). Trimming left V 5 bases short and J 7 bases short, with 9 bases between. This CDR3 region has 11 residues. The CDR3 DNA reads TGTGCCAGCAGTGAGTTTGGAGAGCAGTACTTC. It specifies CASSEFGEQYF.

With respect to this clonotype: A much larger clonotype is one base distant, so this may be a read error. The rearrangement links TRBV28 to TRBJ2-2; 7 nucleotides line up with TRBD2. Germline assignment: CDR1 MDHEN and CDR2 SYDVKM. This CDR3 contains 14 residues. The CDR3 sequence is CASSPPRLAGEQFF. The CDR3 bases are TGTGCCAGCAGTCCCCCCCGACTAGCCGGGGAGCAGTTTTTT.

This clonotype was picked up many times. The CDR3 DNA follows: TGTGCCAGCAGCTTAACGCCAGGGGCGAACACTGAAGCTTTCTTT. Translation: CASSLTPGANTEAFF. This chain joins TRBV7-3 and TRBJ1-1; D might be TRBD1 (6 bases). Deletions cut 0 bases from V and 1 base from J, with 9 bases between. Germline CDR1 reads SGHTA; CDR2 reads FQGTGA. The CDR3 totals 15 residues. Full variable domain (remainder filled in from reference TRBV7-3 and TRBJ1-1): GAGVSQTPSNKVTEKGKYVELRCDPISGHTALYWYRQSLGQGPEFLIYFQGTGAADDSGLPNDRFFAVRPEGSVSTLKIQRTERGDSAVYLCASSLTPGANTEAFFGQGTRLTVV.

This clonotype was seen a few times. The gene calls are TRBV2 and TRBJ2-3, with D possibly TRBD2 on 6 matching bases. V gave up 7 bases and J gave up 2 bases, with 16 bases separating them. The CDR3 is made up of 15 amino acids. Germline CDR1 SNHLY, CDR2 FYNNEI. Here the CDR3 reads CASTRAWGDTDTQYF. Written as DNA, the CDR3 is TGTGCCAGCACCCGAGCGTGGGGGGACACAGATACGCAGTATTTT.

V is TRBV6-5 and J is TRBJ2-7; D perhaps matches TRBD1 (7 bases). The germline CDR1 and CDR2 sequences are MNHEY and SVGAGI. The CDR3 extends over 14 amino acids. Deletions cut 2 bases from V and 5 bases from J, with 13 bases between. The CDR3 sequence: CASSYRQGGDEQYF. The CDR3 DNA reads as TGTGCCAGCAGTTACCGGCAGGGGGGAGACGAGCAGTACTTC.

This clonotype was recorded at least ten times. The V gene is TRBV7-2, the J gene TRBJ2-7; D is perhaps TRBD1 or TRBD2 (5 bases each). CDR3 length: 14 residues. Germline V gene sequence: CDR1 SGHTA, CDR2 FQGNSA. Trimming pared 1 base from V and 4 bases from J, leaving 11 bases between. CDR3 nucleotides: TGTGCCAGCAGCTTAGAAGGGACGGGATACGAGCAGTACTTC. The encoded protein is CASSLEGTGYEQYF.